The rows below give T cell receptor beta chains drawn from one sample of a study of post-analysis software for immune sequencing data. TCRdb recomputed calls from the PCR reads with MiXCR, one row per CDR3 protein. The sample holds around 440,000 distinct CDR3 sequences, 40% to 55% seen once. Material: blood. The receptors originated from a girl between 10 and 17 years old with multiple sclerosis. CDR3s include the opening cysteine and the closing phenylalanine or tryptophan. Fields, in order: V gene, clone size, J gene, D gene, CDR3 protein, CDR3 DNA. D genes are given only for firm matches. Clone size, where shown, is once, few, many, or a class for clones that have expanded.

TRBV10-3,-,TRBJ2-7,-,CAIGDPLQSSYEQYF,TGTGCCATCGGGGACCCCCTCCAGAGCTCCTACGAGCAGTACTTC
TRBV5-1,-,TRBJ2-6,-,CASSLDIPSSGANVLTF,TGCGCCAGCAGCTTGGATATTCCAAGCTCTGGGGCCAACGTCCTGACTTTC
TRBV28,-,TRBJ2-1,-,CASSPTGGGAYQFF,TGTGCCAGCAGTCCGACTGGGGGCGGGGCCTATCAGTTCTTC
TRBV29-1,-,TRBJ2-3,-,CSVAGDYYTDTQYF,TGCAGCGTTGCGGGCGACTACTACACAGATACGCAGTATTTT
TRBV6-5,-,TRBJ1-6,TRBD1,CASSSRSGTGDNSPLHF,TGTGCCAGCAGTTCCCGGAGCGGGACAGGAGATAATTCACCCCTCCACTTT
TRBV20-1,-,TRBJ2-5,-,CSARDRDRQETQYF,TGCAGTGCTAGAGATAGAGACAGGCAAGAGACCCAGTACTTC
TRBV27,-,TRBJ2-5,TRBD2,CASSSGLAGAREQYF,TGTGCCAGCAGTTCGGGACTAGCGGGGGCCAGGGAGCAGTACTTC
TRBV12-3/TRBV12-4,-,TRBJ2-2,TRBD2,CASSSSGRYTGELFF,TGTGCCAGCAGTTCTAGCGGGAGATACACCGGGGAGCTGTTTTTT
TRBV5-1,-,TRBJ2-2,-,CASSMYKNTGELFF,TGCGCCAGCAGCATGTATAAGAACACCGGGGAGCTGTTTTTT
TRBV5-1,-,TRBJ2-3,TRBD2,CVSSLELAGVTDTQYF,TGCGTCAGCAGCTTGGAACTAGCGGGAGTTACAGATACGCAGTATTTT
TRBV12-3/TRBV12-4,-,TRBJ1-5,-,CASRGNSIFNQPQHF,TGTGCCAGCAGAGGTAACAGCATTTTCAATCAGCCCCAGCATTTT
TRBV5-5,once,TRBJ1-1,-,CASSSRQSNTEAFF,TGTGCCAGCAGCTCTAGACAAAGCAACACTGAAGCTTTCTTT
TRBV12-3/TRBV12-4,-,TRBJ2-5,TRBD2,CASSFSGRFQETQYF,TGTGCCAGCAGTTTTAGCGGGAGGTTCCAAGAGACCCAGTACTTC
TRBV5-1,-,TRBJ2-7,-,CASSQDNSYNEQYF,TGCGCCAGCAGTCAGGATAACTCCTACAATGAGCAGTACTTC
TRBV6-6,-,TRBJ1-2,-,CASSYGSSSEGYTF,TGTGCCAGCAGTTACGGAAGTTCCTCGGAGGGCTACACCTTC
TRBV4-2,-,TRBJ2-1,TRBD2,CASSQESSGSSYNGQFF,TGTGCCAGCAGCCAAGAGTCAAGCGGGAGCTCCTACAATGGGCAGTTCTTC
TRBV12-3/TRBV12-4,-,TRBJ1-1,-,CASRPSTSALEAFF,TGTGCCAGCAGACCCAGTACAAGCGCCTTGGAAGCTTTCTTT
TRBV20-1,-,TRBJ2-1,TRBD2,CSACGLAGDNEQFF,TGCAGTGCGTGCGGACTAGCGGGAGACAATGAGCAGTTCTTC
TRBV7-9,-,TRBJ1-2,-,CASSSSTVLVSDGYTF,TGTGCCAGCAGCTCGTCGACAGTCTTGGTCTCGGATGGCTACACCTTC
TRBV24-1,few,TRBJ2-7,-,CATSDQTGREQYF,TGTGCCACCAGTGATCAGACGGGACGCGAGCAGTACTTC
TRBV5-6,-,TRBJ1-5,-,CASSLAGSVVNNQPQHF,TGTGCCAGCAGCTTGGCCGGGTCAGTAGTAAACAATCAGCCCCAGCATTTT
TRBV6-5,-,TRBJ2-5,TRBD2,CASRPRESAQYF,TGTGCCAGCAGACCGCGGGAGTCGGCCCAGTACTTC
TRBV20-1,-,TRBJ2-1,-,CSAVPSGEGDEQFF,TGCAGTGCCGTTCCTAGCGGAGAGGGGGATGAGCAGTTCTTC
TRBV15,-,TRBJ2-1,-,CATSRDRQRNERFF,TGTGCCACCAGCAGAGATCGACAGAGGAATGAGCGGTTCTTC
TRBV19,-,TRBJ2-3,TRBD2,CASSIREGVTDTQYF,TGTGCCAGTAGTATTCGGGAGGGAGTGACAGATACGCAGTATTTT
TRBV20-1,-,TRBJ2-7,TRBD2,CSAREWATSGYEQYF,TGCAGTGCTAGAGAATGGGCGACTAGCGGTTACGAGCAGTACTTC
TRBV5-1,-,TRBJ2-5,TRBD2,CASSRGTSAYNEQYF,TGCGCCAGCAGCCGGGGGACTAGCGCCTACAATGAGCAGTACTTC
TRBV12-3/TRBV12-4,-,TRBJ2-5,TRBD2,CASRAGASDGTQYF,TGTGCCAGCAGAGCGGGAGCTTCAGATGGGACCCAGTACTTC
TRBV4-1,once,TRBJ2-1,TRBD2,CASSPGLAAITYNEQFF,TGCGCCAGCAGCCCAGGACTAGCGGCAATTACCTACAATGAGCAGTTCTTC
TRBV9,-,TRBJ2-5,TRBD2,CASSERGIAGRETQYF,TGTGCCAGCAGCGAGAGGGGAATAGCGGGAAGGGAGACCCAGTACTTC
TRBV18,-,TRBJ2-3,-,CASSLFRGGAADTQYF,TGTGCCAGCTCACTATTCCGTGGTGGAGCTGCAGATACGCAGTATTTT
TRBV5-1,-,TRBJ1-6,TRBD1,CASSFRDRENSPLHF,TGCGCCAGCAGCTTCCGGGACAGGGAAAATTCACCCCTCCACTTT
TRBV20-1,few,TRBJ2-7,TRBD2,CSAMTTLAGGSDEQYF,TGCAGTGCTATGACAACTTTAGCGGGAGGTTCCGACGAGCAGTACTTC
TRBV4-1,few,TRBJ2-1,TRBD2,CASSQDRLAETEQFF,TGCGCCAGCAGCCAAGATCGACTAGCGGAAACCGAGCAGTTCTTC
TRBV25-1,few,TRBJ2-7,-,CASSEWKGVHEQYF,TGTGCCAGCAGTGAATGGAAAGGGGTCCACGAGCAGTACTTC
TRBV3-1,-,TRBJ2-2,TRBD1,CASSQALQGAVYTGELFF,TGTGCCAGCAGCCAAGCCCTACAGGGGGCGGTTTACACCGGGGAGCTGTTTTTT
TRBV5-1,-,TRBJ2-5,TRBD2,CASMLAENQETQYF,TGCGCCAGCATGCTAGCGGAGAACCAAGAGACCCAGTACTTC
TRBV20-1,few,TRBJ2-4,-,CSASLGNGNIQYF,TGCAGTGCTAGTTTGGGGAATGGAAACATTCAGTACTTC
TRBV15,-,TRBJ2-1,TRBD2,CATSRDLLAGGWQFF,TGTGCCACCAGCAGAGATTTGCTAGCGGGAGGGTGGCAGTTCTTC
TRBV2,-,TRBJ2-7,-,CASNGYEQYF,TGTGCCAGCAACGGCTACGAGCAGTACTTC
TRBV27,-,TRBJ2-3,TRBD2,CASSTLAGGPPDTQYF,TGTGCCAGCAGCACCCTAGCGGGAGGGCCTCCAGATACGCAGTATTTT
TRBV20-1,-,TRBJ1-2,TRBD1,CSASPGQGAGYTF,TGCAGTGCTAGTCCGGGACAGGGGGCGGGCTACACCTTC
TRBV5-1,-,TRBJ2-1,TRBD2,CASSLMGGASGGPRNEQFF,TGCGCCAGCAGCTTGATGGGGGGCGCCTCGGGAGGGCCGCGCAATGAGCAGTTCTTC
TRBV15,-,TRBJ2-1,-,CATSTGGYGSGTFNEQFF,TGTGCCACCAGCACAGGAGGGTATGGTAGCGGTACTTTTAATGAGCAGTTCTTC
TRBV20-1,-,TRBJ1-1,-,CSARDSRATEAFF,TGCAGTGCTAGAGATTCCAGGGCCACTGAAGCTTTCTTT